A single sample gave rise to the 8 T cell receptor beta chains below, sequenced in a study of cytomegalovirus exposure and HLA in healthy donors. Use of 60 Vbeta and 13 Jbeta primers characterized the PCR. This table comes from immunoSEQ multiplex PCR, and its TCRdb copy is limited to in-frame clones, with some not included. The sample yields about 110,000 clones, 60% to 85% seen once. The specimen was PBMCs. These receptors all come from a woman aged 40 to 49 in good health and CMV-seropositive.

V and J are TRBV4-1 and TRBJ2-3; tentative D call: TRBD1 (6 bases). This CDR3 contains 19 residues. Germline CDR1 reads MGHRA; CDR2 reads YSYEKL. V lost 3 bases, J lost 0 bases, and 22 bases lay in between. CDR3 loop: CASSHPATDRQTSTDTQYF. In DNA, the CDR3 is TGCGCCAGCAGCCACCCCGCAACGGACAGACAAACTAGCACAGATACGCAGTATTTT.

The chain combines TRBV28 with TRBJ1-5; TRBD1 matches 7 bases. The germline V gene encodes CDR1 MDHEN and CDR2 SYDVKM. After removal of 6 bases from V and 4 bases from J, the junction contained 6 bases not matched to a gene. The CDR3 is made up of 14 amino acids. CDR3 coding DNA: TGTGCCAGCAGACAGGGGAACCGTAATCAGCCCCAGCATTTT. Residues: CASRQGNRNQPQHF.

V is TRBV25-1 and J is TRBJ1-3; perhaps TRBD1 as D (5 bases). Germline V gene sequence: CDR1 MGHDK, CDR2 SYGVNS. The CDR3 is 13 amino acids. The V end lost 7 bases, the J end lost 7 bases, and 14 bases lay between the germline ends. The CDR3 sequence: CASTPRGGNTIYF. In nucleotides, the CDR3 is TGTGCCAGCACCCCCCGTGGGGGGAACACCATATATTTT.

This clone was recorded only once. The chain combines TRBV6-5 with TRBJ1-1; D uncertain. CDR1 is MNHEY, CDR2 SVGAGI, per germline. The CDR3 contains 14 residues. Trimming took 4 bases from V and 11 from J, leaving 20 bases between them. The CDR3 nucleotides are TGTGCCAGCAGTTCCCATGGAGAGGGCCGGATGGCTTTCTTT. It codes for CASSSHGEGRMAFF.

V usage is TRBV5-4 and J usage is TRBJ2-3; perhaps TRBD1 as D (5 bases). Germline CDR1 and CDR2: SGHNT and YYREEE (reference sequence). This CDR3 has 14 residues. The V and J ends lost 0 bases and 5 bases respectively, with 10 bases between them. The CDR3 here is CASSLEAGIDTQYF. The CDR3 nucleotides read TGTGCCAGCAGCTTGGAGGCAGGGATAGATACGCAGTATTTT.

The chain uses TRBV6-5 and TRBJ1-5; 10 nucleotides line up with TRBD1. Trimming took 6 bases from V and 4 from J; bases not matched to a gene: 6. This CDR3 is built from 15 residues. Per germline, CDR1 MNHEY and CDR2 SVGAGI. DNA of the CDR3: TGTGCCAGCAGAGCCGGGACAGGGGAAAATCAGCCCCAGCATTTT. Its protein product is CASRAGTGENQPQHF.

The chain has TRBV18 and TRBJ2-3, with a possible D match to TRBD2 (6 bases). Looked up from germline, CDR1 is KGHSH and CDR2 is LQKENI. The V and J ends lost 2 bases and 2 bases respectively, with 11 bases between them. The CDR3 length is 15 residues. Here the CDR3 DNA reads TGTGCCAGCTCACCAGGCGGGACCGTCACAGATACGCAGTATTTT. It yields the protein CASSPGGTVTDTQYF.

The chain carries TRBV15 and TRBJ2-3, with 10 bases aligning to TRBD2. V dropped 3 bases and J dropped 0; count of bases not matched to a gene: 6. The CDR3 is 17 residues long. Germline values: CDR1 LNHNV, CDR2 YYDKDF (reference sequence). The CDR3 DNA reads TGTGCCACCAGCAGTAAATCGACTAGCGGGAGCACAGATACGCAGTATTTT. Translated, it gives CATSSKSTSGSTDTQYF.